This T cell receptor (beta chain) was identified in a study of shared clonotypes between healthy human individuals. For the study at large: Samples came from a couple of female and three male donors aged 18 to 49. A donor's plate count was three for CD4 naive and three for CD4 memory; CD8 naive had two and CD8 memory one. Broader study findings: Unshared clonotypes carried lower generation probabilities than those common to all four donors.

Nashville, Tennessee was home to all donors, who were Caucasian adults. CDR1 and CDR2 (germline): SGHTA, FQGTGA. The germline V and J ends were trimmed by 2 bases and 6 bases, with 7 bases remaining between them. The CDR3 spans 13 residues. This clone was counted many times. The antigen remains unidentified. Produced via immunoSEQ multiplex PCR; TCRdb's table is partial and in-frame only. The data contain over 850,000 clones, around 82% of them singletons. Sequencing was performed on memory CD4+ T cells from PBMCs. The subset denotes: CD45RA-negative fraction. The sequence was collected from a man between 18 and 35 years old in good health. Some clones in this sample may be carry-over from other donors' samples. The chain uses TRBV7-3 and TRBJ2-2; D remains unclear. CDR3 DNA: TGTGCCAGCAGCTTAGAATCTTCCGGGGAGCTGTTTTTT. Its protein product is CASSLESSGELFF.